Listed below are T cell receptor beta chains from one sample, sequenced in a study of shared clonotypes between healthy human individuals. Only in-frame clones appear in the TCRdb table, and some are missing; sequencing was by immunoSEQ multiplex PCR. The profile shows more than 900,000 clones, roughly 74% of them singletons. Specimen: memory CD4+ T cells from PBMCs. Receptor source: a young man in good health. Some clones in this sample may be carry-over from other donors' samples. Both conserved end residues are trimmed from each CDR3. Size tells how often a clone was seen (once, few, many) or the class of an expanded clone, and some rows leave it out.

clone size: .; V gene: TRBV5-1; J gene: TRBJ1-2; CDR3 protein: ASSPGRQGVGYT
clone size: .; V gene: TRBV18; J gene: TRBJ1-1; CDR3 protein: ASSPHRDKPEAF
clone size: .; V gene: TRBV7-2; J gene: TRBJ2-1; CDR3 protein: ASTAPSGRLYNEQF
clone size: .; V gene: TRBV5-1; J gene: TRBJ2-3; CDR3 protein: ASGLAGGPGTDTQY
clone size: .; V gene: TRBV11-2; J gene: TRBJ1-5; CDR3 protein: ASSDGQPGQPQH
clone size: .; V gene: TRBV19; J gene: TRBJ2-5; CDR3 protein: ASSILSPTGEETQY
clone size: .; V gene: TRBV11-2; J gene: TRBJ2-1; CDR3 protein: ASSLGGRAYNEQF
clone size: few; V gene: TRBV18; J gene: TRBJ2-1; CDR3 protein: ASSPGTSGYNEQF
clone size: .; V gene: TRBV5-4; J gene: TRBJ2-2; CDR3 protein: ASSRTGADGELF
clone size: .; V gene: TRBV20-1; J gene: TRBJ2-1; CDR3 protein: SAQQGPEQF
clone size: many; V gene: TRBV30; J gene: TRBJ2-3; CDR3 protein: AWRRNWDTDTQY
clone size: .; V gene: TRBV7-3; J gene: TRBJ1-1; CDR3 protein: ASSFRELPRNTEAF
clone size: .; V gene: TRBV2; J gene: TRBJ2-7; CDR3 protein: ASLRYRGYEQY
clone size: few; V gene: TRBV28; J gene: TRBJ1-2; CDR3 protein: ASRTRDRGPRGYT
clone size: .; V gene: TRBV9; J gene: TRBJ2-1; CDR3 protein: ASSVAPQLRYGDEQF
clone size: many; V gene: TRBV9; J gene: TRBJ2-7; CDR3 protein: ASRGMWGSSYEQY
clone size: .; V gene: TRBV15; J gene: TRBJ2-1; CDR3 protein: ATSRDTLAGGPNEQF
clone size: .; V gene: TRBV14; J gene: TRBJ2-3; CDR3 protein: ASSLTASDTQY
clone size: .; V gene: TRBV5-8; J gene: TRBJ1-5; CDR3 protein: ASSLGHANSNQPQH
clone size: .; V gene: TRBV27; J gene: TRBJ2-7; CDR3 protein: ASITPGPNSTRQY
clone size: .; V gene: TRBV11-3; J gene: TRBJ2-3; CDR3 protein: ASSRGTAPLDTQY
clone size: .; V gene: TRBV5-1; J gene: TRBJ2-2; CDR3 protein: ASSSQGGANTGELF